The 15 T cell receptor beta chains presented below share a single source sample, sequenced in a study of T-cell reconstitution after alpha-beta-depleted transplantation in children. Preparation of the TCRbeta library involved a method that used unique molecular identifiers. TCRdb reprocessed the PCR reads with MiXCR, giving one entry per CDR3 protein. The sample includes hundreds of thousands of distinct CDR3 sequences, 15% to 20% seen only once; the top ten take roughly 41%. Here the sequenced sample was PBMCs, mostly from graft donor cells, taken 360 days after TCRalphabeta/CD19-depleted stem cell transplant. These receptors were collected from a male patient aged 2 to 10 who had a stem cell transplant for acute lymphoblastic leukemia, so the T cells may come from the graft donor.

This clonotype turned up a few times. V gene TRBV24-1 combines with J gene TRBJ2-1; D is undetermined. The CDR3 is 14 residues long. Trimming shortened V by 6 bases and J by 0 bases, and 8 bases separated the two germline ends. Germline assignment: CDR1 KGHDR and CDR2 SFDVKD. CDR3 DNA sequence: TGTGCCACCAGTAGGTCTACCTCCTACAATGAGCAGTTCTTC. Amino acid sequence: CATSRSTSYNEQFF.

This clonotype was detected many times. CDR3 region: CASSKAQREHPYNEQFF. Here the CDR3 DNA reads TGTGCCAGCAGCAAAGCCCAGCGGGAGCACCCCTACAATGAGCAGTTCTTC. This rearrangement joins TRBV21-1 to TRBJ2-1; the listed D gene, TRBD2, was not tested against the DNA. TRBV21-1 is a pseudogene segment. CDR3 length: 17 amino acids.

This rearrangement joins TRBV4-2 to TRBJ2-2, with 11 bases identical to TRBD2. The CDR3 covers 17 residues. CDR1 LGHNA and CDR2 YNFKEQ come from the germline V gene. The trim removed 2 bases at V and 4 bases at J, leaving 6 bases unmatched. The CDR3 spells CASSQMGLAEVTGELFF. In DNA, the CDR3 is TGTGCCAGCAGCCAAATGGGACTAGCGGAGGTCACCGGGGAGCTGTTTTTT.

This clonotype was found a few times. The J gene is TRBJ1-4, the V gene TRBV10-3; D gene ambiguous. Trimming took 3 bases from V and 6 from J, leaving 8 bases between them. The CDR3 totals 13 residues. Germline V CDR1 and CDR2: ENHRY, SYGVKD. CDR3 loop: CAISDASDEKLFF. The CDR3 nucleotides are TGTGCCATCAGTGATGCTTCGGATGAAAAACTGTTTTTT.

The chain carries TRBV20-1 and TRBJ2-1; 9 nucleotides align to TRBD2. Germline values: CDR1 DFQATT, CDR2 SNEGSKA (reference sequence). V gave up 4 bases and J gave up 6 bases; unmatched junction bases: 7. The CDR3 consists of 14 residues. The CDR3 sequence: CSAMTGTSPNEQFF. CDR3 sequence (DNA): TGCAGTGCTATGACCGGGACTAGCCCCAATGAGCAGTTCTTC.

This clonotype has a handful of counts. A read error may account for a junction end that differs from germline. The chain's CDR3 is CSVEVPGQVRRDF. The DNA of the CDR3 is TGCAGCGTTGAAGTCCCGGGACAGGTCAGAAGAGACTTC. This chain links TRBV29-1 with TRBJ2-7; 8 bases agree with TRBD1. This CDR3 has 13 amino acids. Germline V gene sequence: CDR1 SQVTM, CDR2 ANQGSEA.

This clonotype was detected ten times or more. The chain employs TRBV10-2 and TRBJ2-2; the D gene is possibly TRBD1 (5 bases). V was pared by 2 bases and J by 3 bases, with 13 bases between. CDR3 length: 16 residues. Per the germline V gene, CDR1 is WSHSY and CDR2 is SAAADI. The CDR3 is CASSEKGPSHTGELFF. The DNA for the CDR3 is TGCGCCAGCAGTGAGAAGGGGCCATCCCACACCGGGGAGCTGTTTTTT.

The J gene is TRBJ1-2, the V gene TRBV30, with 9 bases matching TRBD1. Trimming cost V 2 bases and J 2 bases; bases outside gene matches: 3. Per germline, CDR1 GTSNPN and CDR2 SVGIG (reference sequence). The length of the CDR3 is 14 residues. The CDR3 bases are TGTGCCTGGAGTCCGGGACAGGGAAACTATGGCTACACCTTC. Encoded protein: CAWSPGQGNYGYTF.

CDR3 DNA: TGTGCCAGCAGCTCGGGACTAGCGACCTACAATGAGCAGTTCTTC. This gives the protein CASSSGLATYNEQFF. The chain carries TRBV7-6 and TRBJ2-1, with TRBD2 matching over 10 bases. CDR3 length: 15 residues. The J segment lost 2 bases and the V segment lost 4 bases, leaving 2 bases of the junction unmatched. The germline gives CDR1 SGHVS, CDR2 FNYEAQ.

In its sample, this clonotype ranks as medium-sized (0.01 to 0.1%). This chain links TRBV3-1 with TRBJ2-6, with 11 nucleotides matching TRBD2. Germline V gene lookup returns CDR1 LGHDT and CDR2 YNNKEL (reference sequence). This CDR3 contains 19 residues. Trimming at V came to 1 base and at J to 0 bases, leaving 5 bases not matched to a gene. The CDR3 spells CASSQAPGTSGSGANVLTF. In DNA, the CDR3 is TGTGCCAGCAGCCAAGCCCCCGGGACTAGCGGCTCTGGGGCCAACGTCCTGACTTTC.

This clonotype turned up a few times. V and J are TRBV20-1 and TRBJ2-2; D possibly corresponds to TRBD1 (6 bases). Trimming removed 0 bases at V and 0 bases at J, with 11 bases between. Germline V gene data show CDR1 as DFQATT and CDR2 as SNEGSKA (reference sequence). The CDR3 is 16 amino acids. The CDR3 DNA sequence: TGCAGTGCTAGAGATTTAAGGACAGCGAACACCGGGGAGCTGTTTTTT. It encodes CSARDLRTANTGELFF.

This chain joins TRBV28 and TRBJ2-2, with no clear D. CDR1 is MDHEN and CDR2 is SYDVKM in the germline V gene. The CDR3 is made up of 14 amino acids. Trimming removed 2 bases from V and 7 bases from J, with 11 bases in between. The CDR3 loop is CASSLRLVIGELFF. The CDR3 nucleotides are TGTGCCAGCAGTTTAAGGCTAGTTATCGGGGAGCTGTTTTTT.

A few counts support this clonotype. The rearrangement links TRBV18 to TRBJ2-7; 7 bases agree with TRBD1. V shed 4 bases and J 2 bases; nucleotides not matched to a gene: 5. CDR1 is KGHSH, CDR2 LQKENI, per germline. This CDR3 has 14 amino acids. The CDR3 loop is CASSRDSDPYEQYF. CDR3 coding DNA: TGTGCCAGCTCACGGGACAGTGACCCCTACGAGCAGTACTTC.

CDR3 amino acids: CAWSPDRGQPQHF. In DNA, the CDR3 is TGTGCCTGGAGTCCCGACAGGGGTCAGCCCCAGCATTTT. This chain links TRBV30 with TRBJ1-5; 8 nucleotides line up with TRBD1. The CDR3 covers 13 residues. Germline CDR1 and CDR2: GTSNPN and SVGIG (reference sequence). Unmatched junction bases numbered 3, after V lost 2 bases and J lost 6 bases.

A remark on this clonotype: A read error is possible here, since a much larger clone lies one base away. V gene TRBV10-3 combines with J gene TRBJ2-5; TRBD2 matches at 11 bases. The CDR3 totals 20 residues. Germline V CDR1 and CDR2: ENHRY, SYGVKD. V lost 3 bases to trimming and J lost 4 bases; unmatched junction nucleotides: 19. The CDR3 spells CAISDPGLPSGRLRGETQYF. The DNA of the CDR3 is TGTGCCATCAGTGACCCGGGGCTGCCTAGCGGGAGGCTAAGAGGAGAGACCCAGTACTTC.